Listed below are T cell receptor beta chains from one sample, sequenced in a study of regulatory T cells in long-lasting Graves disease. TCRdb recomputed calls from the multiplex PCR reads with MiXCR, one row per CDR3 protein. This sample has some 280,000 distinct CDR3 sequences, with under 25% found just once. Sample: peripheral blood mononuclear cells (PBMCs), taken when the disease was refractory, from a patient treated with antithyroid drugs. The receptors derive from a female donor with Graves disease. Each CDR3 is given with its conserved first and last residue. The order of the fields is J gene, clone size, V gene, D gene, CDR3 DNA, CDR3 protein. The D gene is left open where the match is weak. Not all rows give a size; the values are once, few, many and, for expanded clones, a class.

j_call: TRBJ2-2
clone_size: NA
v_call: TRBV2
d_call: NA
cdr3_nt: TGTGCCAGCAGTGATCTGTCTAGGGGGAACACCGGGGAGCTGTTTTTT
cdr3_aa: CASSDLSRGNTGELFF

j_call: TRBJ2-7
clone_size: few
v_call: TRBV28
d_call: NA
cdr3_nt: TGTGCCAGCAGTTTTAAAAATACCTACGAGCAGTACTTC
cdr3_aa: CASSFKNTYEQYF

j_call: TRBJ2-7
clone_size: many
v_call: TRBV7-2
d_call: NA
cdr3_nt: TGTGCCAGCAGCTTAGACTGGGACTACGAGCAGTACTTC
cdr3_aa: CASSLDWDYEQYF

j_call: TRBJ2-6
clone_size: NA
v_call: TRBV12-3/TRBV12-4
d_call: TRBD1
cdr3_nt: TGTGCCAGCAATACTGGGACAGTTGGGGCCAACGTCCTGACTTTC
cdr3_aa: CASNTGTVGANVLTF

j_call: TRBJ2-7
clone_size: many
v_call: TRBV11-1
d_call: TRBD1
cdr3_nt: TGTGCCAGCAGCCGCCGGGACAGGGCGGAGGAGCAGTACTTC
cdr3_aa: CASSRRDRAEEQYF

j_call: TRBJ2-2
clone_size: few
v_call: TRBV4-3
d_call: TRBD1
cdr3_nt: TGCGCCAGCAGCCAAGAAGAGGGGGCGGCCGGGGAGCTGTTTTTT
cdr3_aa: CASSQEEGAAGELFF

j_call: TRBJ2-7
clone_size: many
v_call: TRBV7-9
d_call: NA
cdr3_nt: TGTGCCAGCAGCTTAGATCAGGTGGAAGACTCTAGCTCCTACGAGCAGTACTTC
cdr3_aa: CASSLDQVEDSSSYEQYF

j_call: TRBJ2-7
clone_size: NA
v_call: TRBV29-1
d_call: TRBD1
cdr3_nt: TGCAGCGTCGGCCGGGACAGGGACGAGCAGTACTTC
cdr3_aa: CSVGRDRDEQYF

j_call: TRBJ1-2
clone_size: many
v_call: TRBV5-1
d_call: NA
cdr3_nt: TGCGCCAGCAGCCGGACGGGCAATGGCTACACCTTC
cdr3_aa: CASSRTGNGYTF

j_call: TRBJ2-6
clone_size: once
v_call: TRBV20-1
d_call: NA
cdr3_nt: TGCAGTGCTAGACGCCCAGGGTCTGGTGGGGCCAACGTCCTGACTTTC
cdr3_aa: CSARRPGSGGANVLTF

j_call: TRBJ1-5
clone_size: many
v_call: TRBV28
d_call: NA
cdr3_nt: TGTGCCAGCAGCCTTCCTCACGGGGTGGGCCAGCCCCAGCATTTT
cdr3_aa: CASSLPHGVGQPQHF

j_call: TRBJ2-4
clone_size: NA
v_call: TRBV20-1
d_call: TRBD1
cdr3_nt: TGCAGTGCTGGTCGACAGGGGCTAGCCAAAAACATTCAGTACTTC
cdr3_aa: CSAGRQGLAKNIQYF

j_call: TRBJ1-2
clone_size: few
v_call: TRBV7-9
d_call: NA
cdr3_nt: TGTGCCAGCAGCTTAACGATGTGGGGCTACACCTTC
cdr3_aa: CASSLTMWGYTF

j_call: TRBJ1-1
clone_size: NA
v_call: TRBV7-2
d_call: TRBD1
cdr3_nt: TGTGCCAGCAGCCCCGACAGGGGGCGTACTGAAGCTTTCTTT
cdr3_aa: CASSPDRGRTEAFF

j_call: TRBJ2-1
clone_size: few
v_call: TRBV12-3/TRBV12-4
d_call: NA
cdr3_nt: TGTGCCAGCAGTTTTCAGCTCAGCTCCTACAATGAGCAGTTCTTC
cdr3_aa: CASSFQLSSYNEQFF

j_call: TRBJ2-7
clone_size: few
v_call: TRBV14
d_call: NA
cdr3_nt: TGTGCCAGCAGCCAAGATGTACACGAGCAGTACTTC
cdr3_aa: CASSQDVHEQYF

j_call: TRBJ2-7
clone_size: many
v_call: TRBV2
d_call: NA
cdr3_nt: TGTGCCAGCAGTTCCCTCCCGATGCAGGGCAACTTC
cdr3_aa: CASSSLPMQGNF

j_call: TRBJ1-5
clone_size: NA
v_call: TRBV10-3
d_call: NA
cdr3_nt: TGTGCCATCAGTGAGTCCGACGGGGGATACCAGCCCCAGCATTTT
cdr3_aa: CAISESDGGYQPQHF

j_call: TRBJ1-4
clone_size: many
v_call: TRBV29-1
d_call: NA
cdr3_nt: TGCAGCGTTGCTCTGAACGGAATGAATGAAAAACTGTTTTTT
cdr3_aa: CSVALNGMNEKLFF

j_call: TRBJ1-5
clone_size: NA
v_call: TRBV6-5
d_call: TRBD1
cdr3_nt: TGTGCCAGCAGTTACTTAGCCTCGGACAGGGATCAGCCCCAGCATTTT
cdr3_aa: CASSYLASDRDQPQHF

j_call: TRBJ2-7
clone_size: many
v_call: TRBV2
d_call: NA
cdr3_nt: TGTGCCAGCAGCCACCCGCATGGTTACGAGCAGTACTTC
cdr3_aa: CASSHPHGYEQYF

j_call: TRBJ2-7
clone_size: many
v_call: TRBV20-1
d_call: TRBD1
cdr3_nt: TGCAGTGCCCCCTGGGACAGTCAATACTCCTACGAGCAGTACTTC
cdr3_aa: CSAPWDSQYSYEQYF

j_call: TRBJ1-2
clone_size: few
v_call: TRBV10-3
d_call: NA
cdr3_nt: TGTGCCACGTCGGACGGAGATAACTATGGCTACACCTTC
cdr3_aa: CATSDGDNYGYTF

j_call: TRBJ2-1
clone_size: NA
v_call: TRBV20-1
d_call: TRBD1
cdr3_nt: TGCAGTGCCGACCCCGGGACAGGGCCCTACAATGAGCAGTTCTTC
cdr3_aa: CSADPGTGPYNEQFF

j_call: TRBJ1-4
clone_size: few
v_call: TRBV20-1
d_call: NA
cdr3_nt: TGCAGTGCTAGCGGGGGCGGCGAAAAACTGTTTTTT
cdr3_aa: CSASGGGEKLFF

j_call: TRBJ1-3
clone_size: NA
v_call: TRBV6-1
d_call: NA
cdr3_nt: TGTGCCAGCAGCGGGGGATCGGGCGTCGGAAACACCATATATTTT
cdr3_aa: CASSGGSGVGNTIYF

j_call: TRBJ2-2
clone_size: few
v_call: TRBV6-1
d_call: TRBD2
cdr3_nt: TGTGCCAGCAGTGAAGTCCTGATTGGACTAGCGGGAGGGGGCACCGGGGAGCTGTTTTTT
cdr3_aa: CASSEVLIGLAGGGTGELFF

j_call: TRBJ1-4
clone_size: NA
v_call: TRBV11-2
d_call: NA
cdr3_nt: TGTGCCGGCAGACGTCCTACTGATAATGAAAAACTGTTTTTT
cdr3_aa: CAGRRPTDNEKLFF

j_call: TRBJ1-1
clone_size: few
v_call: TRBV13
d_call: NA
cdr3_nt: TGTGCCAGCAGCTTGTTGGGGACAAGGGTAAACACTGAAGCTTTCTTT
cdr3_aa: CASSLLGTRVNTEAFF

j_call: TRBJ2-1
clone_size: NA
v_call: TRBV7-9
d_call: TRBD2
cdr3_nt: TGTGCCAGCAGCGTAACCGGGACTAGCGGCCGCTCCTACAATGAGCAGTTCTTC
cdr3_aa: CASSVTGTSGRSYNEQFF

j_call: TRBJ2-7
clone_size: many
v_call: TRBV6-5
d_call: NA
cdr3_nt: TGTGCCAGCAGTTACGGTGTCCACCAAGGAGACGAGCAGTACTTC
cdr3_aa: CASSYGVHQGDEQYF

j_call: TRBJ2-5
clone_size: few
v_call: TRBV7-2
d_call: TRBD2
cdr3_nt: TGTGCCAGCAGCTTGAGACTAGCGGGACAAGAGACCCAGTACTTC
cdr3_aa: CASSLRLAGQETQYF

j_call: TRBJ2-4
clone_size: NA
v_call: TRBV4-3
d_call: TRBD1
cdr3_nt: TGCGCCAGCAGCCTCGGGACAGAGTCCTTGGACATTCAGTACTTC
cdr3_aa: CASSLGTESLDIQYF

j_call: TRBJ1-4
clone_size: many
v_call: TRBV12-3/TRBV12-4
d_call: TRBD1
cdr3_nt: TGTGCCAGCAGACCCCAGGGGGGCGATGAAAAACTGTTTTTT
cdr3_aa: CASRPQGGDEKLFF

j_call: TRBJ2-3
clone_size: NA
v_call: TRBV19
d_call: TRBD2
cdr3_nt: TGTGCCAGTAGTATAGTAGCGGGCCGAGATACGCAGTATTTT
cdr3_aa: CASSIVAGRDTQYF

j_call: TRBJ2-5
clone_size: once
v_call: TRBV2
d_call: NA
cdr3_nt: TGTGCCAGCACCGACGGGAGTCGGGAGACCCAGTACTTC
cdr3_aa: CASTDGSRETQYF

j_call: TRBJ2-5
clone_size: many
v_call: TRBV28
d_call: NA
cdr3_nt: TGTGCCAGCAGTTTACCAGCGAGGGGGAAGGAGACCCAGTACTTC
cdr3_aa: CASSLPARGKETQYF

j_call: TRBJ1-5
clone_size: NA
v_call: TRBV4-2
d_call: TRBD1
cdr3_nt: TGTGCCAGCAGCCAAGAGGTGGACAGGGTGGAATCTCAGCCCCAGCATTTT
cdr3_aa: CASSQEVDRVESQPQHF

j_call: TRBJ2-7
clone_size: NA
v_call: TRBV7-9
d_call: NA
cdr3_nt: TGTGCCAGCATCCCACCCCCGGGTGAAGTCGGCGAGCAGTACTTC
cdr3_aa: CASIPPPGEVGEQYF

j_call: TRBJ2-7
clone_size: NA
v_call: TRBV5-1
d_call: NA
cdr3_nt: TGCGCCAGCAGCTCAAGTCCCGGGACGGGTTCCTACGAGCAGTACTTC
cdr3_aa: CASSSSPGTGSYEQYF

j_call: TRBJ1-4
clone_size: few
v_call: TRBV4-1
d_call: NA
cdr3_nt: TGCGCCAGCAGCCACTTGGGATCTAATGAAAAACTGTTTTTT
cdr3_aa: CASSHLGSNEKLFF

j_call: TRBJ2-2
clone_size: NA
v_call: TRBV19
d_call: NA
cdr3_nt: TGTGCCAGTCTAGACAGCGGACAGACCGGGGAGCTGTTTTTT
cdr3_aa: CASLDSGQTGELFF

j_call: TRBJ1-4
clone_size: many
v_call: TRBV28
d_call: TRBD1
cdr3_nt: TGTGCCAGCAGCCCCCGCGGGACAGGACAACGAAAACTGTTTTTT
cdr3_aa: CASSPRGTGQRKLFF

j_call: TRBJ1-4
clone_size: many
v_call: TRBV30
d_call: TRBD1
cdr3_nt: TGTGCCTGGAGTGAAGGAATGCAGGGGGCAGGAGAAAAACTGTTTTTT
cdr3_aa: CAWSEGMQGAGEKLFF

j_call: TRBJ2-7
clone_size: many
v_call: TRBV7-2
d_call: TRBD1
cdr3_nt: TGTGCCAGCAGCTTAGGGGGACAGTTGGGGGTCTACGAGCAGTACTTC
cdr3_aa: CASSLGGQLGVYEQYF

j_call: TRBJ2-7
clone_size: many
v_call: TRBV28
d_call: NA
cdr3_nt: TGTGCCAGCCGCCCGGCGGGCGGTCACGAGCAGTACTTC
cdr3_aa: CASRPAGGHEQYF

j_call: TRBJ2-3
clone_size: NA
v_call: TRBV7-2
d_call: TRBD2
cdr3_nt: TGTGCCAGCAGCAGTCCTAGCGGCCTCACAGATACGCAGTATTTT
cdr3_aa: CASSSPSGLTDTQYF

j_call: TRBJ1-5
clone_size: few
v_call: TRBV30
d_call: NA
cdr3_nt: TGTGCCTGGAGTCGGGGGCTCGGCAATCAGCCCCAGCATTTT
cdr3_aa: CAWSRGLGNQPQHF

j_call: TRBJ2-7
clone_size: many
v_call: TRBV11-2
d_call: NA
cdr3_nt: TGTGCCAGCAGCGTATCTAGGGGGGGCTACGAGCAGTACTTC
cdr3_aa: CASSVSRGGYEQYF

j_call: TRBJ2-7
clone_size: NA
v_call: TRBV13
d_call: NA
cdr3_nt: TGTGCCAGCAGCCCCCACGGGGGTTTTTACGAGCAGTACTTC
cdr3_aa: CASSPHGGFYEQYF

j_call: TRBJ1-2
clone_size: few
v_call: TRBV5-1
d_call: TRBD1
cdr3_nt: TGCGCCAGCAGCCCGGGACAGCAGGGGAACTATGGCCACACCTTC
cdr3_aa: CASSPGQQGNYGHTF